This T cell receptor beta chain was sequenced in a study of blood T cell repertoires in COVID-19. About the study: The origin of the acute and convalescent COVID-19 samples was the United States, Italy and Spain.

Between the trimmed V and J ends, which lost 5 bases and 6 bases, there was a span of 19 bases. Germline V gives CDR1 GTSNPN, CDR2 SVGIG (reference sequence). The CDR3 runs to 15 residues. Cohort allocation depended upon clinical history that participants reported. Sequenced by immunoSEQ multiplex PCR; TCRdb stores in-frame clones only, minus some. The sample carries around 200,000 clones, 86% recorded once. The source material was PBMCs or T cells enriched from blood (not recorded which). V is TRBV30 and J is TRBJ1-4; D not certain. The origin of this receptor is a woman in her 50s in a cohort exposed to, infected with or recovered from COVID-19 (not recorded which). The CDR3 spells CAWGLSFARDEKLFF. CDR3 sequence (DNA): TGTGCCTGGGGGCTTAGTTTCGCTCGGGATGAAAAACTGTTTTTT.